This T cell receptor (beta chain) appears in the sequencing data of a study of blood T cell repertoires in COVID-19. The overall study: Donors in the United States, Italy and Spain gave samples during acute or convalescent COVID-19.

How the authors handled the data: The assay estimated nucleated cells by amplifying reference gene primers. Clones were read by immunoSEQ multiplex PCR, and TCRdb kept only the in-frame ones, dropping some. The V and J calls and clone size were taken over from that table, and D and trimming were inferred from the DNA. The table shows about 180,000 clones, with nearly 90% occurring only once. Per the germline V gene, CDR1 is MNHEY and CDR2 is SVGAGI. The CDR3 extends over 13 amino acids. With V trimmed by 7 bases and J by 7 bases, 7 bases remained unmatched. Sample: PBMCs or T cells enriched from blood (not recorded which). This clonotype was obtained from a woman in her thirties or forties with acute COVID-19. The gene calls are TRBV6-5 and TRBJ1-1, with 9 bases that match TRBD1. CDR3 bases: TGTGCCAGCAACACACAGGGGGCGGATGAAGCTTTCTTT. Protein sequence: CASNTQGADEAFF.